This T cell receptor (beta chain) was sequenced for a study of CD8+CD57+ T cells in acquired aplastic anemia. Study in general: Sorted CD4+ and CD8+ cells yielded DNA averaging about 3.1 ug. Whole-study findings and limits: It was found that almost 30 CD8+ CDR3 sequences were shared between patients and controls.

Concerning this clonotype: The antigen is not known.

CDR3 and TCR beta VDJ profiling relied on a genomic DNA template. TCRdb reprocessed the reads with MiXCR, giving one entry per CDR3 protein. Of more than 70,000 distinct CDR3 sequences listed, about three quarters are singletons. This CDR3 is built from 13 residues. CDR1 is GTSNPN and CDR2 is SVGIG in the germline V gene (reference sequence). V lost 2 bases to trimming and J lost 4 bases, with 11 bases between them. All patients picked for sequencing had shown, by flow cytometry, an expansion of CD8+CD57+ cells. The enrolled patients all had severe acquired aplastic anemia. At the time of blood sampling, patients had not yet received any therapy.

The chain employs TRBV30 and TRBJ2-5; no clear D. This TCR came from a human donor with aplastic anemia. What was sequenced was sorted CD4+, CD8+, or CD8+CD57+ T cells (not recorded which) from PBMCs. CDR3 sequence reads: CAWSLQVGETQYF. For the CDR3, the DNA is TGTGCCTGGAGTTTGCAGGTCGGAGAGACCCAGTACTTC. Supplemented by reference TRBV30 and TRBJ2-5, the full variable domain reads SQTIHQWPATLVQPVGSPLSLECTVEGTSNPNLYWYRQAAGRGLQLLFYSVGIGQISSEVPQNLSASRPQDRQFILSSKKLLLSDSGFYLCAWSLQVGETQYFGPGTRLLVL.